These T cell receptor beta chains were read from a single sample in a study of cytomegalovirus exposure and HLA in healthy donors. Data came from immunoSEQ multiplex PCR; TCRdb stores just in-frame clones and leaves some out. This sample has under 130,000 clones, with roughly 70% found just once. Sequencing was performed on PBMCs. Every receptor here comes from a man aged 35 to 55 in good health and CMV-seropositive. CDR3s include the opening cysteine and the closing phenylalanine or tryptophan. Clone sizes are given selectively: once, few, many, or a class where the clone is expanded.

abundance | j_gene | len | v_gene | CDR3aa
NA | TRBJ1-2 | 12 | TRBV28 | CASSWNYGGYTF
NA | TRBJ2-2 | 12 | TRBV19 | CASTSGGGELFF
NA | TRBJ2-5 | 14 | TRBV15 | CATSGNTGAETQYF
NA | TRBJ2-7 | 13 | TRBV29-1 | CSVEGDSPYEQYF
NA | TRBJ2-7 | 17 | TRBV27 | CASSLSRGTGFRNEQYF
NA | TRBJ2-7 | 15 | TRBV7-3 | CASSPGPGGAHEQYF
NA | TRBJ2-5 | 13 | TRBV5-1 | CASSSGDEETQYF
few | TRBJ1-3 | 14 | TRBV19 | CAAGQINSGNTIYF
few | TRBJ2-1 | 16 | TRBV7-6 | CASSLLGQVVYNEQFF
NA | TRBJ2-3 | 12 | TRBV30 | CAWSLDQGATGF
few | TRBJ2-6 | 16 | TRBV19 | CATTEPGRAGANVLTF
few | TRBJ2-1 | 12 | TRBV9 | CASSEEYNEQFF
NA | TRBJ2-7 | 18 | TRBV4-2 | CASSPRTSGSMDSYEQYF
NA | TRBJ2-5 | 15 | TRBV11-2 | CASSLGELREETQYF
NA | TRBJ1-1 | 14 | TRBV7-3 | CASSPQGAGTEAFF
NA | TRBJ1-1 | 16 | TRBV7-9 | CASSRSGQVGATEAFF
NA | TRBJ2-1 | 18 | TRBV4-1 | CASSQDLGPLSGRSRGFF